This T cell receptor beta chain derives from a study of radiotherapy plus CTLA-4 blockade in lung cancer. Study-wide background: Objective responses arose in approximately 17% of patients, and 25% to 40% experienced disease control.

Per germline, CDR1 SGHAT and CDR2 FQNNGV. Trimming took off 4 bases at V and 0 bases at J, with 18 bases between the two ends. This CDR3 has 18 amino acids. Remarks on this clone: The target antigen is unknown.

Some clones are missing from TCRdb's copy, which holds only in-frame ones; the method was immunoSEQ multiplex PCR. The sample consists of tens of thousands of clones, around 83% of them appearing once. Broader study findings: In blood, early T cell clone dynamics reportedly predicted response best, together with interferon-beta.

The input for sequencing was peripheral blood, taken from a patient treated with radiotherapy plus ipilimumab. V is TRBV11-2 and J is TRBJ2-2; D perhaps matches TRBD2 (6 bases). The sequence came from a human donor with non-small cell lung cancer who had stable disease on radiotherapy plus ipilimumab. This chain's CDR3 is CASSYWGMGLANTGELFF. CDR3 sequence (DNA): TGTGCCAGCAGCTACTGGGGGATGGGACTCGCGAACACCGGGGAGCTGTTTTTT.